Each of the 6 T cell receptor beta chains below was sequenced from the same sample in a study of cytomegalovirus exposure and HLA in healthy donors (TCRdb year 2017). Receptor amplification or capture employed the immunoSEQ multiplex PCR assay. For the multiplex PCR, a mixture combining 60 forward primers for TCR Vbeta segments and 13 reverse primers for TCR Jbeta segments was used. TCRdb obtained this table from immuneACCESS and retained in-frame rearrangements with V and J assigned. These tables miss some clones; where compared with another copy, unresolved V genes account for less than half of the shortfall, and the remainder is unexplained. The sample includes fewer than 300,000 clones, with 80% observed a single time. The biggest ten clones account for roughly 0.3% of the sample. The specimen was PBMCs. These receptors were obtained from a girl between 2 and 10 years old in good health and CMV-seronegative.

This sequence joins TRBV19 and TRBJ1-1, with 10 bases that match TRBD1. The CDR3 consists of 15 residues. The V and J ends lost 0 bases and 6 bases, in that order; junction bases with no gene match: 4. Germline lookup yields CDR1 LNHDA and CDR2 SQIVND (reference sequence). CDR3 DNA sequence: TGTGCCAGTAGTATAGAGGGGACAGGGGACCCTGAAGCTTTCTTT. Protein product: CASSIEGTGDPEAFF. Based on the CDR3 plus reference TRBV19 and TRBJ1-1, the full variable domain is DGGITQSPKYLFRKEGQNVTLSCEQNLNHDAMYWYRQDPGQGLRLIYYSQIVNDFQKGDIAEGYSVSREKKESFPLTVTSAQKNPTAFYLCASSIEGTGDPEAFFGQGTRLTVV.

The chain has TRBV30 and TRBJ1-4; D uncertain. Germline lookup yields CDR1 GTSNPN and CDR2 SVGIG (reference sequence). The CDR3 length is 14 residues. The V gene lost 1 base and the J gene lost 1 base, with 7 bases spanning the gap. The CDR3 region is CAWSGRETNEKLFF. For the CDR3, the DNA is TGTGCCTGGAGTGGGAGGGAAACTAATGAAAAACTGTTTTTT.

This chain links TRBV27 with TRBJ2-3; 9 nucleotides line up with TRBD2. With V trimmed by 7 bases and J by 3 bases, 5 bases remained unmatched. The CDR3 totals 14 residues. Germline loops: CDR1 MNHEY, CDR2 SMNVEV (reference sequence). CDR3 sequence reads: CASMNSGSTDTQYF. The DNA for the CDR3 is TGTGCCAGCATGAATAGCGGGAGTACAGATACGCAGTATTTT.

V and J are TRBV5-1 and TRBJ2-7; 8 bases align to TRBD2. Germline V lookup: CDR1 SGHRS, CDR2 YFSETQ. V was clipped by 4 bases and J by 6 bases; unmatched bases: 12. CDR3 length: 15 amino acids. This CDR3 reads CASSNGLAGGGEQYF. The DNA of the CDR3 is TGCGCCAGCAGCAACGGACTAGCCGGAGGGGGCGAGCAGTACTTC.

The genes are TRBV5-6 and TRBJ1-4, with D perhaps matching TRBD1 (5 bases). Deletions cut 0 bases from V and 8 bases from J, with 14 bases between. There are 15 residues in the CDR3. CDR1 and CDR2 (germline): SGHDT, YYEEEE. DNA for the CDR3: TGTGCCAGCAGCTTGGGGGAGGCTCGACAGGAAAAACTGTTTTTT. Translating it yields CASSLGEARQEKLFF. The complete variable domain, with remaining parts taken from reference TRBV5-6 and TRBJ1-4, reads DAGVTQSPTHLIKTRGQQVTLRCSPKSGHDTVSWYQQALGQGPQFIFQYYEEEERQRGNFPDRFSGHQFPNYSSELNVNALLLGDSALYLCASSLGEARQEKLFFGSGTQLSVL.

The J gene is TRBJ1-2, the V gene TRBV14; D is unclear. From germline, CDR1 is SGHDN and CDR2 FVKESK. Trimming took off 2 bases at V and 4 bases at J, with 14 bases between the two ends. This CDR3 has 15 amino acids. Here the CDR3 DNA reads TGTGCCAGCAGCCAATACGAGGGAAAGCTCTATGGCTACACCTTC. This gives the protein CASSQYEGKLYGYTF. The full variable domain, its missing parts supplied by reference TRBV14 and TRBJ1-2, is EAGVTQFPSHSVIEKGQTVTLRCDPISGHDNLYWYRRVMGKEIKFLLHFVKESKQDESGMPNNRFLAERTGGTYSTLKVQPAELEDSGVYFCASSQYEGKLYGYTFGSGTRLTVV.